This T cell receptor beta chain derives from a study of shared clonotypes between healthy human individuals. Overall study findings and caveats: With few donors, the genetic and exposure-history diversity represented was limited.

Among the donors, all were Caucasian adults who lived in Nashville, Tennessee. Naive CD4+ cells were CD45RA-selected; the remaining cells were memory. Details on this clone: Its antigen remains unidentified.

The method was immunoSEQ multiplex PCR; TCRdb's version includes in-frame clones alone and lacks a portion of them. The sample shows roughly 2.2 million clones, around 90% of them seen only once. The V gene's germline CDR1 is MNHEY and CDR2 SVGAGI. V lost 8 bases to trimming and J lost 7 bases, with 17 bases between them. The CDR3 spans 14 residues. The TCR sequence derives from a man aged 18 to 29 in good health. Some clones in this sample may be carry-over from other donors' samples. The sample comprised naive CD4+ T cells from PBMCs. Subset reported: CD45RA+ positively selected. This chain links TRBV6-5 with TRBJ2-2; D unclear. CDR3 residues: CASRRPGLGGELFF. The CDR3 DNA follows: TGTGCCAGCCGTAGACCCGGGTTAGGCGGGGAGCTGTTTTTT.